This T cell receptor (beta chain) was captured in a study of T cell responses to AZD1222 COVID-19 vaccine. Study details: Pooling covered second doses at about 4 or about 12 weeks.

A note on this clone: Its antigen is still unknown.

The study's findings and limits: Among vaccine-associated CD4 TCRs, coverage spanned spike, with dominance at 160-218 and 743-854. Only 5 or 6 individuals given AZD1222 were seropositive at baseline. Most donors were white British, females outnumbered males, and clonal diversity was possibly underestimated.

J lost 5 bases, V lost 5 bases, and 7 bases had no gene match. The CDR3 is made up of 15 amino acids. Germline V gene data show CDR1 as SGHAT and CDR2 as FQNNGV. TCRdb's copy holds only in-frame clones and misses some; the assay was immunoSEQ multiplex PCR. Among about 100,000 clones, roughly 86% were seen once, and the ten largest hold over 1.2%. The material sequenced was peripheral blood, taken on day 0 of AZD1222 vaccination. This receptor was obtained from an adult in good health. This sequence joins TRBV11-2 and TRBJ2-3; the match to TRBD1 covers 10 bases. The CDR3 region has the DNA TGTGCCAGCAGCCTGACAGGGGGCGGGAAAGATACGCAGTATTTT. The encoded protein is CASSLTGGGKDTQYF.